The next 12 T cell receptor beta chains were all read from a single sample in a study of shared clonotypes between healthy human individuals. Clones were sequenced by immunoSEQ multiplex PCR, and TCRdb holds only the in-frame ones, with some missing. The table shows millions of clones, with around 90% occurring only once. The source material was naive CD4+ T cells sorted from blood. As to subset: CD45RA+ positively selected. The receptor source for this set is a man aged 18-30 years in good health.

V gene TRBV10-3 combines with J gene TRBJ2-3, with 10 positions matching TRBD1. The CDR3 spans 16 residues. CDR1 is ENHRY and CDR2 is SYGVKD in the germline V gene. V shed 6 bases, J shed 5 bases, and the junction held 11 bases outside the gene matches. The CDR3 loop is CAISVQRQGAGDTQYF. The CDR3 DNA reads TGTGCCATCAGCGTTCAGCGACAGGGGGCGGGAGATACGCAGTATTTT.

The CDR3 protein is CAWSEKTATNEKLFF. DNA of the CDR3: TGTGCCTGGAGTGAAAAGACAGCAACTAATGAAAAACTGTTTTTT. V usage is TRBV30 and J usage is TRBJ1-4; D is perhaps TRBD1 (5 bases). Germline CDR1 and CDR2: GTSNPN and SVGIG (reference sequence). This CDR3 spans 15 amino acids. Trimming took 1 base from V and 0 from J, leaving 9 bases between them.

This chain connects TRBV11-1 to TRBJ2-3; D is undetermined. The CDR3 sequence is 16 residues long. Trimming removed 5 bases at V and 1 base at J, with 16 bases between. The germline V gene encodes CDR1 SGHAT and CDR2 FQDESV (reference sequence). In DNA form, the CDR3 reads TGTGCCAGCAGCCCCCTGGACCTTCGTGGCACAGATACGCAGTATTTT. Its protein product is CASSPLDLRGTDTQYF.

Written as DNA, the CDR3 is TGTGCCAGCAGCAAAGATCCACAGGTTGACCCTTCAGCGGCCCAGCATTTT. Translated: CASSKDPQVDPSAAQHF. This chain links TRBV21-1 with TRBJ1-5. TRBV21-1 counts as a pseudogene. CDR3 length: 17 amino acids.

For this clone: This same CDR3 is encoded by further DNA sequences in the sample. The chain couples TRBV18 to TRBJ2-7, with TRBD2 matching 7 bases. V lost 3 bases and J lost 3; bases outside the gene matches: 2. The germline CDR1 and CDR2 sequences are KGHSH and LQKENI. The CDR3 is 13 residues long. The CDR3 coding sequence is TGTGCCAGCTCACCTGCTAGCGGCTACGAGCAGTACTTC. Amino acids: CASSPASGYEQYF.

The genes are TRBV10-1 and TRBJ2-7; possible D gene TRBD2, 6 bases. CDR1 is WNHNN and CDR2 is SYGVQD in the germline V gene (reference sequence). The CDR3 is 13 residues long. Trimming pared 5 bases from V and 1 base from J, leaving 9 bases between. The DNA of the CDR3 is TGCGCCAGCAGTACCGGGGGATCCTACGAGCAGTACTTC. Residues: CASSTGGSYEQYF.

The chain joins TRBV7-2 to TRBJ2-5; D unclear. The CDR3 has 13 amino acids. Between the trimmed V and J ends, which lost 5 bases and 5 bases, there was a span of 12 bases. Germline lookup yields CDR1 SGHTA and CDR2 FQGNSA. The CDR3 region has the DNA TGTGCCAGCAGCCCAGGACCCGTGGAGACCCAGTACTTC. The encoded protein is CASSPGPVETQYF.

Notes on this clone: Other DNA sequences in the same sample also yield this CDR3. This chain connects TRBV7-2 to TRBJ2-2; D uncertain. The CDR3 is made up of 14 amino acids. Per germline, CDR1 SGHTA and CDR2 FQGNSA. V dropped 1 base and J dropped 1 base, with 4 bases sitting between them. The CDR3 region is CASSLGLNTGELFF. In nucleotides, the CDR3 is TGTGCCAGCAGCTTAGGACTGAACACCGGGGAGCTGTTTTTT.

This chain connects TRBV29-1 to TRBJ2-3; TRBD2 might be the D (6 bases). The CDR3 loop spans 15 amino acids. The germline V gene has CDR1 SQVTM and CDR2 ANQGSEA. The V end lost 3 bases, the J end lost 2 bases, and 15 bases lay between the germline ends. For the CDR3, the DNA is TGCAGCGTTGACACTAGCTTGGGGATCACAGATACGCAGTATTTT. Translated: CSVDTSLGITDTQYF.

The chain uses TRBV19 and TRBJ2-5; possibly TRBD2 for D (6 bases). Between the trimmed V and J ends, which lost 5 bases and 2 bases, there was a span of 15 bases. Germline V CDR1 and CDR2: LNHDA, SQIVND (reference sequence). There are 15 residues in the CDR3. The DNA of the CDR3 is TGTGCCAGTAGTGCGGGCGGGGTCCTGCAAGAGACCCAGTACTTC. This gives the protein CASSAGGVLQETQYF.

About this clone: In the same sample, other DNA sequences code for this CDR3. The chain links TRBV15 to TRBJ2-5; D is unresolved. Looked up from germline, CDR1 is LNHNV and CDR2 is YYDKDF (reference sequence). Trimming removed 1 base at V and 4 bases at J, with 4 bases between. The CDR3 length is 12 residues. CDR3 amino acids: CATSRVGETQYF. CDR3 nucleotides: TGTGCCACCAGCAGAGTTGGAGAGACCCAGTACTTC.

The chain employs TRBV5-1 and TRBJ2-3; 9 nucleotides match TRBD1. This CDR3 comprises 16 residues. The ends lost 3 bases at V and 2 bases at J; junction bases unmatched: 7. Germline values: CDR1 SGHRS, CDR2 YFSETQ. CDR3: CASSSKTGGNTDTQYF. The CDR3 DNA is TGCGCCAGCAGCTCCAAGACAGGGGGAAACACAGATACGCAGTATTTT.